One sample yielded the 27 T cell receptor beta chains listed below, sequenced in a study of T cell clones after liver transplantation. Measured with immunoSEQ multiplex PCR; TCRdb has only the in-frame clones, and not every one. Here the sample spans more than 8,000 clones, 75% to 80% being singletons. The material was CD8+ T cells from blood, obtained before liver transplant. The source is a human donor who received a liver transplant.

The V and J genes are TRBV9 and TRBJ1-4; D remains unclear. Per the germline V gene, CDR1 is SGDLS and CDR2 is YYNGEE. The CDR3 spans 15 residues. The ends were cut back, 0 bases at V and 8 bases at J, with 14 bases in the middle. CDR3 nucleotides: TGTGCCAGCAGCGTAGATGCGGAGTTGGGCGAAAAACTGTTTTTT. Encoded protein: CASSVDAELGEKLFF.

By sample fraction, this clone is medium-sized. The chain employs TRBV7-2 and TRBJ1-1; D gene ambiguous. Germline values: CDR1 SGHTA, CDR2 FQGNSA. Trimming took off 2 bases at V and 4 bases at J, with 8 bases between the two ends. This CDR3 has 13 residues. The DNA of the CDR3 is TGTGCCAGCAGCTTAATTTTAAGCACTGAAGCTTTCTTT. Its translation: CASSLILSTEAFF.

This clone has a handful of counts. The rearrangement links TRBV6-5 to TRBJ1-1; D unresolved. Per the germline V gene, CDR1 is MNHEY and CDR2 is SVGAGI. Trimming took 2 bases from V and 0 from J, leaving 10 bases between them. The CDR3 contains 15 residues. CDR3 DNA: TGTGCCAGCAGTTACGGGCACCCCATGAACACTGAAGCTTTCTTT. Its protein is CASSYGHPMNTEAFF.

The chain has TRBV27 and TRBJ2-2; no clear D. The length of the CDR3 is 14 residues. Germline V gives CDR1 MNHEY, CDR2 SMNVEV (reference sequence). Trimming left V 3 bases short and J 6 bases short, with 11 bases between. The CDR3 loop reads CASSFEVVPGELFF. CDR3 nucleotide sequence: TGTGCCAGCAGTTTTGAGGTCGTACCCGGGGAGCTGTTTTTT.

The chain recombines TRBV2 with TRBJ2-1, with D unclear. Germline CDR1 is SNHLY and CDR2 is FYNNEI. The CDR3 is 9 residues long. The ends were cut back, 3 bases at V and 9 bases at J, with 0 bases in the middle. The CDR3 here is CASSDEQFF. The CDR3 DNA reads as TGTGCCAGCAGTGATGAGCAGTTCTTC.

The genes are TRBV27 and TRBJ1-1, with D perhaps TRBD1 (6 bases). V was pared by 5 bases and J by 8 bases, with 15 bases between. The germline V gene has CDR1 MNHEY and CDR2 SMNVEV (reference sequence). The CDR3 runs to 13 residues. CDR3 sequence: CASSRPGHNEAFF. The CDR3 region has the DNA TGTGCCAGCAGTAGACCGGGACACAACGAAGCTTTCTTT.

The chain couples TRBV27 to TRBJ1-2; D unresolved. CDR3 length: 14 amino acids. The germline V gene has CDR1 MNHEY and CDR2 SMNVEV (reference sequence). V was cut by 2 bases and J by 4 bases, with 11 bases left in between. CDR3 coding DNA: TGTGCCAGCAGTTTAACAGCCGTCGGCTATGGCTACACCTTC. Protein sequence: CASSLTAVGYGYTF.

The V call is TRBV5-4, the J call TRBJ2-7; 7 positions agree with TRBD1. Germline V CDR1 and CDR2: SGHNT, YYREEE (reference sequence). This CDR3 has 14 residues. V was pared by 3 bases and J by 9 bases, with 12 bases of the junction left unmatched. The CDR3 is CASSSMGTVGLQYF. CDR3 in DNA: TGTGCCAGCAGCTCTATGGGGACAGTGGGGCTGCAGTACTTC.

The chain employs TRBV27 and TRBJ2-7, with 9 bases that match TRBD2. Germline V CDR1 and CDR2: MNHEY, SMNVEV (reference sequence). The CDR3 runs 14 residues. Trimming cost V 6 bases and J 4 bases; bases outside gene matches: 7. For the CDR3, the DNA is TGTGCCAGCAGGGGGGCGGGAGGGCCGTACGAGCAGTACTTC. Translation: CASRGAGGPYEQYF.

For the CDR3, the DNA is TGTGCCAGCAGTTGGACAGGGGGACTCTATGGCTACACCTTC. Translation: CASSWTGGLYGYTF. The chain combines TRBV28 with TRBJ1-2; 10 bases agree with TRBD1. CDR1 and CDR2 from the germline V gene are MDHEN and SYDVKM. CDR3 length: 14 amino acids. The ends lost 4 bases at V and 4 bases at J; junction bases unmatched: 3.

The gene calls are TRBV9 and TRBJ2-7; maybe TRBD2 (6 bases). The CDR3 length is 15 residues. Per the germline V gene, CDR1 is SGDLS and CDR2 is YYNGEE. Trimming removed 0 bases at V and 1 base at J, with 11 bases between. CDR3 DNA: TGTGCCAGCAGCGTAGGGGGTGGAGGGTCCTACGAGCAGTACTTC. This translates into CASSVGGGGSYEQYF.

The CDR3 region has the DNA TGTGCCAGCAGCTTAGAGGGAGGGGGGACTAGCGGGGACAATGAGCAGTTCTTC. Its protein product is CASSLEGGGTSGDNEQFF. This rearrangement joins TRBV7-9 to TRBJ2-1; 13 bases line up with TRBD2. The CDR3 runs to 18 residues. V dropped 1 base and J dropped 5; count of bases not matched to a gene: 8. The germline V gene encodes CDR1 SEHNR and CDR2 FQNEAQ (reference sequence).

This clone was seen just once. The CDR3 bases are TGTGCCAGCAGCATCGGACAGGGGACCTACGAGCAGTACTTC. It encodes CASSIGQGTYEQYF. The chain has TRBV9 and TRBJ2-7, with TRBD1 matching 9 bases. Germline V CDR1 and CDR2: SGDLS, YYNGEE. This CDR3 has 14 amino acids. Germline trimming cut 4 bases from V and 2 bases from J; bases unmatched to any gene: 4.

This chain joins TRBV13 and TRBJ1-1, with TRBD1 identical over 7 bases. Trimming took 2 bases from V and 0 from J; bases not matched to a gene: 6. CDR3 length equals 16 residues. CDR1 and CDR2 (germline): PRHDT, FYEKMQ (reference sequence). CDR3 region: CASSLQGELLNTEAFF. The CDR3 nucleotides are TGTGCCAGCAGCTTACAGGGGGAACTACTGAACACTGAAGCTTTCTTT.

This clone was picked up one time. The chain is built from TRBV11-3 and TRBJ2-1; D call uncertain. The CDR3 runs 14 residues. V was clipped by 3 bases and J by 7 bases, with 13 bases between them. From germline, CDR1 is SGHNT and CDR2 YENEEA. CDR3 nucleotides: TGTGCCAGCAGCTTGACCGGGCCGATGAATGAGCAGTTCTTC. Amino acid sequence: CASSLTGPMNEQFF.

The J gene is TRBJ2-7, the V gene TRBV4-3; D perhaps matches TRBD1 (5 bases). The CDR3 spans 14 residues. Deletions cut 0 bases from V and 4 bases from J, with 10 bases between. CDR1 and CDR2 (germline): LGHNA, YSLEER. The DNA for the CDR3 is TGCGCCAGCAGCCAAGAGGCAGGGTCATACGAGCAGTACTTC. As protein: CASSQEAGSYEQYF.

This chain uses TRBV7-9 with TRBJ2-7; 10 bases align to TRBD1. Germline lookup yields CDR1 SEHNR and CDR2 FQNEAQ (reference sequence). The V and J ends lost 1 base and 3 bases, in that order; junction bases with no gene match: 6. The CDR3 spans 16 residues. The CDR3 reads CASSLVGTGVVYEQYF. CDR3 nucleotides: TGTGCCAGCAGCTTAGTGGGGACAGGGGTCGTCTACGAGCAGTACTTC.

The chain uses TRBV19 and TRBJ2-7; tentatively, D is TRBD2 (7 bases). The CDR3 is 15 residues long. With 1 base removed from V and 5 bases from J, the gap between germline ends came to 15 bases. Germline lookup yields CDR1 LNHDA and CDR2 SQIVND (reference sequence). CDR3 nucleotide sequence: TGTGCCAGTAGTATAGGCGGGGGCTATAGAGACGAGCAGTACTTC. It codes for CASSIGGGYRDEQYF.

This clone was seen just once. This chain joins TRBV13 and TRBJ2-7; D gene ambiguous. Trimming took off 1 base at V and 5 bases at J, with 9 bases between the two ends. CDR1 PRHDT and CDR2 FYEKMQ come from the germline V gene (reference sequence). The CDR3 covers 13 residues. CDR3 bases: TGTGCCAGCAGCTTAGATCGATTCGACGAGCAGTACTTC. Translation: CASSLDRFDEQYF.

This chain joins TRBV4-1 and TRBJ2-1, with a weak D call TRBD2 (6 bases). V lost 0 bases to trimming and J lost 10 bases, with 16 bases between them. This CDR3 is 15 amino acids long. Germline-derived CDR1 and CDR2 are MGHRA and YSYEKL. The CDR3 DNA is TGCGCCAGCAGCCAAGAGGGACTCACTGCTGGCGAGCAGTTCTTC. Translating gives CASSQEGLTAGEQFF.

The chain joins TRBV19 to TRBJ1-5, with TRBD1 as a possible D gene (6 bases). This CDR3 region has 15 residues. The V gene's germline CDR1 is LNHDA and CDR2 SQIVND (reference sequence). Trimming removed 6 bases at V and 1 base at J, with 13 bases between. CDR3 region: CASSPSGESNQPQHF. The CDR3 DNA follows: TGTGCCAGTAGCCCATCAGGGGAAAGCAATCAGCCCCAGCATTTT. The variable domain in full, completed from reference TRBV19 and TRBJ1-5, reads DGGITQSPKYLFRKEGQNVTLSCEQNLNHDAMYWYRQDPGQGLRLIYYSQIVNDFQKGDIAEGYSVSREKKESFPLTVTSAQKNPTAFYLCASSPSGESNQPQHFGDGTRLSIL.

This sequence joins TRBV28 and TRBJ2-7; 8 positions agree with TRBD1. This CDR3 region has 15 residues. J was trimmed by 0 bases and V by 3 bases; bases with no gene match: 4. Germline V gene data show CDR1 as MDHEN and CDR2 as SYDVKM. The CDR3 here is CASSFRTGNSYEQYF. The CDR3 DNA is TGTGCCAGCAGTTTCCGGACAGGGAACTCCTACGAGCAGTACTTC.

The V gene is TRBV6-5, the J gene TRBJ1-2; no definite D call. The CDR3 sequence is 13 residues long. Trimming took off 7 bases at V and 2 bases at J, with 11 bases between the two ends. Germline loops: CDR1 MNHEY, CDR2 SVGAGI. Here the CDR3 reads CASTLTPNYGYTF. CDR3 nucleotides: TGTGCCAGCACCCTGACACCCAACTATGGCTACACCTTC.

The V call is TRBV30, the J call TRBJ1-5, with TRBD1 matching 7 bases. The junction had 4 bases not matched to a gene; V was cut back by 2 bases and J by 0 bases. The V gene's germline CDR1 is GTSNPN and CDR2 SVGIG (reference sequence). The CDR3 sequence is 15 residues long. The CDR3 sequence: CAWSKGATSNQPQHF. DNA for the CDR3: TGTGCCTGGAGTAAGGGGGCCACTAGCAATCAGCCCCAGCATTTT.

In the case of this clone: An end of the junction does not agree with germline; a read error may underlie this. The same CDR3 also results from other DNA sequences found in this sample. CDR3 residues: CASSSWTENTEAFF. The CDR3 DNA follows: TGTGCCAGCAGTTCCTGGACGGAGAACACTGAGGCTTTCTTT. The gene calls are TRBV27 and TRBJ1-1, with no clear D. Germline CDR1 is MNHEY and CDR2 is SMNVEV (reference sequence). This CDR3 contains 14 residues.

The J gene is TRBJ1-2, the V gene TRBV7-3; the D gene is possibly TRBD1 (5 bases). This CDR3 contains 14 residues. V was shortened by 2 bases and J by 3 bases, with 10 bases between the two germline ends. CDR1 is SGHTA, CDR2 FQGTGA, per germline. The CDR3 loop is CASSLVGEYYGYTF. The CDR3 DNA reads as TGTGCCAGCAGCTTAGTAGGGGAGTACTATGGCTACACCTTC.

The genes are TRBV28 and TRBJ1-5; no reliable D call. The CDR3 totals 12 residues. The germline V and J ends were trimmed by 3 bases and 9 bases, with 9 bases remaining between them. CDR1 MDHEN and CDR2 SYDVKM come from the germline V gene. For the CDR3, the DNA is TGTGCCAGCAGTTTCCCCAGATGGCCCCAGCATTTT. It encodes CASSFPRWPQHF. The complete variable domain, with remaining parts taken from reference TRBV28 and TRBJ1-5, reads DVKVTQSSRYLVKRTGEKVFLECVQDMDHENMFWYRQDPGLGLRLIYFSYDVKMKEKGDIPEGYSVSREKKERFSLILESASTNQTSMYLCASSFPRWPQHFGDGTRLSIL.